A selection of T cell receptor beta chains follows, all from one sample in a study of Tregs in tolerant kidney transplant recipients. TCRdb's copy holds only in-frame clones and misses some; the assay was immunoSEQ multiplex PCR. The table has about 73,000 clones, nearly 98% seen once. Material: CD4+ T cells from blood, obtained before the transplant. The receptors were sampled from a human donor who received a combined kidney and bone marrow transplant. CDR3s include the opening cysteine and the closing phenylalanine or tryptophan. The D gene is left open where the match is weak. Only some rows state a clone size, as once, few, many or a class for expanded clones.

CDR3 DNA: TGCGCCAGCAGCCCCCCGGGACTAGCGGGACCGAGCTCCTACAATGAGCAGTTCTTC; CDR3 protein: CASSPPGLAGPSSYNEQFF; clone size: once; CDR3 length: 19; V gene: TRBV5-1; J gene: TRBJ2-1; D gene: TRBD2
CDR3 DNA: TGCAGCGTTGAAGAATCACAGGGGGTCACTGAAGCTTTCTTT; CDR3 protein: CSVEESQGVTEAFF; clone size: -; CDR3 length: 14; V gene: TRBV29-1; J gene: TRBJ1-1; D gene: TRBD1
CDR3 DNA: TGTGCCAGCAGCCTTCGGGCTAGCGGACAAGAGACCCAGTACTTC; CDR3 protein: CASSLRASGQETQYF; clone size: -; CDR3 length: 15; V gene: TRBV27; J gene: TRBJ2-5; D gene: TRBD2
CDR3 DNA: TGCGCCAGCAGCTCGTCCGGGACTAGCGGGGGGGCACCAGATACGCAGTATTTT; CDR3 protein: CASSSSGTSGGAPDTQYF; clone size: -; CDR3 length: 18; V gene: TRBV5-1; J gene: TRBJ2-3; D gene: TRBD2
CDR3 DNA: TGTGCCAGCAGGGACACCAACTCCTACGAGCAGTACTTC; CDR3 protein: CASRDTNSYEQYF; clone size: -; CDR3 length: 13; V gene: TRBV7-9; J gene: TRBJ2-7; D gene: -
CDR3 DNA: TGCGCCATACGGTCCTACAATGAGCAGTTCTTC; CDR3 protein: CAIRSYNEQFF; clone size: -; CDR3 length: 11; V gene: TRBV29-1; J gene: TRBJ2-1; D gene: -
CDR3 DNA: TGTGCCAGTAGTAGGGACAGGGATGTCTATGGCTACACCTTC; CDR3 protein: CASSRDRDVYGYTF; clone size: -; CDR3 length: 14; V gene: TRBV19; J gene: TRBJ1-2; D gene: TRBD1
CDR3 DNA: TGTGCCAGCAGCCCAAGAGGGGGCTTTGGCACAGATACGCAGTATTTT; CDR3 protein: CASSPRGGFGTDTQYF; clone size: once; CDR3 length: 16; V gene: TRBV13; J gene: TRBJ2-3; D gene: TRBD1
CDR3 DNA: TGTGCCAGCAGCTTCACAGGGTACGAGCAGTACTTC; CDR3 protein: CASSFTGYEQYF; clone size: -; CDR3 length: 12; V gene: TRBV7-9; J gene: TRBJ2-7; D gene: -
CDR3 DNA: TGTGCCAGCTCACCTCGTGGGGCGCCGAACGAGCAGTACTTC; CDR3 protein: CASSPRGAPNEQYF; clone size: -; CDR3 length: 14; V gene: TRBV18; J gene: TRBJ2-7; D gene: -
CDR3 DNA: TGCGCCAGCAGCTTGGCCGGGGATTCTAACTATGGCTACACCTTC; CDR3 protein: CASSLAGDSNYGYTF; clone size: -; CDR3 length: 15; V gene: TRBV5-1; J gene: TRBJ1-2; D gene: -
CDR3 DNA: TGTGCCAGCAAACGAAATCGGGGTGGGCAGCCCCAGCATTTT; CDR3 protein: CASKRNRGGQPQHF; clone size: -; CDR3 length: 14; V gene: TRBV28; J gene: TRBJ1-5; D gene: -
CDR3 DNA: TGTGCCAGCAGCGAAAATGTAGGGGGTTTGAGCTACACCTTC; CDR3 protein: CASSENVGGLSYTF; clone size: -; CDR3 length: 14; V gene: TRBV9; J gene: TRBJ1-2; D gene: -
CDR3 DNA: TGTGCCTCACAGGGGGAGAACTATGGCTACACCTTC; CDR3 protein: CASQGENYGYTF; clone size: -; CDR3 length: 12; V gene: TRBV30; J gene: TRBJ1-2; D gene: TRBD1
CDR3 DNA: TGTGCCAGTAGTATGGTTTGGACTAGCGGGGGGAGCACAGATACGCAGTATTTT; CDR3 protein: CASSMVWTSGGSTDTQYF; clone size: -; CDR3 length: 18; V gene: TRBV19; J gene: TRBJ2-3; D gene: TRBD2
CDR3 DNA: TGCGCCAGCAGCTTGACAGGGGCCGGCACAGATACGCAGTATTTT; CDR3 protein: CASSLTGAGTDTQYF; clone size: once; CDR3 length: 15; V gene: TRBV5-1; J gene: TRBJ2-3; D gene: TRBD1
CDR3 DNA: TGTGCCAGCACCCCAGGAGGGATGAACACTGAAGCTTTCTTT; CDR3 protein: CASTPGGMNTEAFF; clone size: -; CDR3 length: 14; V gene: TRBV6-1; J gene: TRBJ1-1; D gene: -
CDR3 DNA: TGTGCCAGCACCAAAACGGGGTATAGGGAGACCCAGTACTTC; CDR3 protein: CASTKTGYRETQYF; clone size: -; CDR3 length: 14; V gene: TRBV7-2; J gene: TRBJ2-5; D gene: -
CDR3 DNA: TGTGCCAGCTCACCATCGGGGGACTATGGCTACACCTTC; CDR3 protein: CASSPSGDYGYTF; clone size: -; CDR3 length: 13; V gene: TRBV18; J gene: TRBJ1-2; D gene: -
CDR3 DNA: TGTGCCATCAGTGATCCCGGGACAGCTTCCTACAATGAGCAGTTCTTC; CDR3 protein: CAISDPGTASYNEQFF; clone size: -; CDR3 length: 16; V gene: TRBV10-3; J gene: TRBJ2-1; D gene: TRBD1
CDR3 DNA: TGCGCCAGCAGCCCGAGAGGGGACTGGCAAGAGACCCAGTACTTC; CDR3 protein: CASSPRGDWQETQYF; clone size: -; CDR3 length: 15; V gene: TRBV5-1; J gene: TRBJ2-5; D gene: -
CDR3 DNA: TGTGCCAGCAGCTTAACGGGAGCCCGCACAGATACGCAGTATTTT; CDR3 protein: CASSLTGARTDTQYF; clone size: -; CDR3 length: 15; V gene: TRBV5-4; J gene: TRBJ2-3; D gene: -
CDR3 DNA: TGTGCCAGCAGCTTATATGGACAGGGGAACACTGAAGCTTTCTTT; CDR3 protein: CASSLYGQGNTEAFF; clone size: -; CDR3 length: 15; V gene: TRBV7-2; J gene: TRBJ1-1; D gene: TRBD1
CDR3 DNA: TGTGCCAGCAGTTTGAGGTGGCAAGACTACGAGCAGTACTTC; CDR3 protein: CASSLRWQDYEQYF; clone size: -; CDR3 length: 14; V gene: TRBV27; J gene: TRBJ2-7; D gene: -
CDR3 DNA: TGCTTGGGCAGGGAAGATGGCTACACCTTC; CDR3 protein: CLGREDGYTF; clone size: once; CDR3 length: 10; V gene: TRBV20-1; J gene: TRBJ1-2; D gene: -